What follows are 20 T cell receptor beta chains derived from one specimen sequenced in a study of blood T cell repertoires in COVID-19. The repertoire was sequenced with immunoSEQ multiplex PCR; TCRdb's copy has only in-frame clones and lacks some. This sample has 100,000 or so clones; around 86% occur once, and the top ten carry 3.8%. The source material was peripheral blood. All receptors derive from a man in his sixties with acute or convalescent COVID-19.

The chain couples TRBV18 to TRBJ1-1; the D gene is possibly TRBD1 (5 bases). Per the germline V gene, CDR1 is KGHSH and CDR2 is LQKENI. V lost 6 bases, J lost 8 bases, and 13 bases lay in between. The CDR3 runs to 12 residues. Here the CDR3 reads CASSVRQLEAFF. CDR3 in DNA: TGTGCCAGCTCGGTTAGACAGCTGGAAGCTTTCTTT.

The chain carries TRBV5-4 and TRBJ1-2, with D possibly being TRBD1 (6 bases). Looked up from germline, CDR1 is SGHNT and CDR2 is YYREEE (reference sequence). V was pared by 3 bases and J by 5 bases, with 14 bases between. The CDR3 spans 14 residues. CDR3 in amino acids: CASSSVTGPYGYTF. For the CDR3, the DNA is TGTGCCAGCAGCTCGGTGACAGGCCCGTATGGCTACACCTTC.

The chain combines TRBV18 with TRBJ1-2; the match to TRBD1 covers 9 bases. V lost 3 bases, J lost 0 bases, and 2 bases stayed unmatched. Germline CDR1 KGHSH, CDR2 LQKENI. The CDR3 loop spans 15 amino acids. CDR3 amino acids: CASSPGTGTNYGYTF. CDR3 sequence (DNA): TGTGCCAGCTCACCCGGGACAGGGACTAACTATGGCTACACCTTC.

V and J are TRBV7-7 and TRBJ2-2, with 12 nucleotides matching TRBD2. Germline lookup yields CDR1 SSHAT and CDR2 FNYEAQ (reference sequence). J gave up 3 bases and V 5 bases, and 1 base lay outside the gene matches. The CDR3 consists of 15 residues. CDR3 residues: CASSPSGRDTGELFF. In nucleotides, the CDR3 is TGTGCCAGCAGCCCTAGCGGGAGGGACACCGGGGAGCTGTTTTTT.

The chain uses TRBV7-8 and TRBJ2-2; 7 nucleotides match TRBD1. CDR1 and CDR2 from the germline V gene are SGHVS and FQNEAQ. CDR3 length equals 16 residues. V trimming: 4 bases; J trimming: 4 bases; junction bases outside the gene matches: 9. CDR3 sequence reads: CASSSHRGIGTGELFF. CDR3 nucleotides: TGTGCCAGCAGCTCCCACAGGGGAATAGGCACCGGGGAGCTGTTTTTT.

The chain couples TRBV3-1 (or the pseudogene TRBV3-2) to TRBJ1-2; D is ambiguous. Germline V CDR1 and CDR2: LGHDT, YNNKEL (reference sequence). The CDR3 sequence is 15 residues long. The ends were cut back, 1 base at V and 5 bases at J, with 14 bases in the middle. The DNA for the CDR3 is TGTGCCAGCAGCCAAGGAGGGAGGGCTAGATATGGCTACACCTTC. Translating gives CASSQGGRARYGYTF.

The chain recombines TRBV19 with TRBJ1-5; D might be TRBD1 (6 bases). The CDR3 covers 17 residues. Germline-derived CDR1 and CDR2 are LNHDA and SQIVND (reference sequence). Between the trimmed V and J ends, which lost 8 bases and 0 bases, there was a span of 20 bases. The CDR3 DNA reads TGTGCCAGTCAAGGGTGGGGGGGCTTCGGTAGCAATCAGCCCCAGCATTTT. The encoded protein is CASQGWGGFGSNQPQHF.

The rearrangement links TRBV9 to TRBJ2-3, with 12 bases that match TRBD2. This CDR3 has 14 amino acids. Germline V gene data show CDR1 as SGDLS and CDR2 as YYNGEE. After removal of 5 bases from V and 4 bases from J, the junction contained 2 bases not matched to a gene. CDR3 protein: CASRRLAGADTQYF. In DNA, the CDR3 is TGTGCCAGCAGAAGACTAGCGGGGGCAGATACGCAGTATTTT. The full variable domain, rest sourced from reference TRBV9 and TRBJ2-3, is DSGVTQTPKHLITATGQRVTLRCSPRSGDLSVYWYQQSLDQGLQFLIQYYNGEERAKGNILERFSAQQFPDLHSELNLSSLELGDSALYFCASRRLAGADTQYFGPGTRLTVL.

In nucleotides, the CDR3 is TGTGCCAGCAGGTCCCTCGGAGCGGGGGGTTACGAGCAGTACTTC. It specifies CASRSLGAGGYEQYF. The chain links TRBV6-5 to TRBJ2-7; 9 nucleotides match TRBD2. The CDR3 has 15 residues. The trim removed 6 bases at V and 4 bases at J, leaving 10 bases unmatched. Germline V gene lookup returns CDR1 MNHEY and CDR2 SVGAGI.

A word on this clone: Within the sample, other DNA sequences also encode this same CDR3. The rearrangement uses TRBV9 and TRBJ1-2; D is possibly TRBD1 (6 bases). CDR1 and CDR2 from the germline V gene are SGDLS and YYNGEE. The CDR3 consists of 14 residues. V lost 3 bases, J lost 8 bases, and 17 bases lay in between. The CDR3: CASSALTGGDGYTF. The DNA for the CDR3 is TGTGCCAGCAGCGCCTTAACGGGGGGCGACGGCTACACCTTC.

CDR3 in amino acids: CSVNTGRNTEAFF. The CDR3, as DNA: TGCAGCGTTAATACAGGTCGGAACACTGAAGCTTTCTTT. This rearrangement joins TRBV29-1 to TRBJ1-1; perhaps TRBD1 as D (5 bases). There are 13 residues in the CDR3. Trimming took 5 bases from V and 1 from J, leaving 11 bases between them. Germline CDR1 SQVTM, CDR2 ANQGSEA.

J is TRBJ1-6 and V is TRBV4-3; D gene ambiguous. V shed 2 bases and J shed 0 bases, with 8 bases lying between them. The V gene's germline CDR1 is LGHNA and CDR2 YSLEER. This CDR3 has 16 amino acids. The CDR3 DNA reads TGCGCCAGCAGCCAATTTAGGAGCTCCTATAATTCACCCCTCCACTTT. Its protein is CASSQFRSSYNSPLHF.

The chain is built from TRBV5-1 and TRBJ1-1; maybe TRBD1 (5 bases). Germline V gives CDR1 SGHRS, CDR2 YFSETQ. The V gene lost 0 bases and the J gene lost 0 bases, with 6 bases spanning the gap. This CDR3 has 14 amino acids. The CDR3 nucleotides read TGCGCCAGCAGCTTGGAACAGGTGAACACTGAAGCTTTCTTT. This codes for CASSLEQVNTEAFF.

This clone has more than one count but fewer than ten. This chain links TRBV7-9 with TRBJ2-2, with D tentatively TRBD2 (6 bases). The ends were cut back, 0 bases at V and 4 bases at J, with 6 bases in the middle. The CDR3 covers 14 residues. From germline, CDR1 is SEHNR and CDR2 FQNEAQ (reference sequence). The DNA for the CDR3 is TGTGCCAGCAGCTTAGCGGGGGGCACCGGGGAGCTGTTTTTT. As protein: CASSLAGGTGELFF.

The chain links TRBV7-2 to TRBJ2-7, with D possibly being TRBD1 (5 bases). The length of the CDR3 is 15 residues. V shed 1 base and J shed 5 bases, with 15 bases lying between them. Germline V gives CDR1 SGHTA, CDR2 FQGNSA. The chain's CDR3 is CASSLVRVGGNEQYF. The CDR3, as DNA: TGTGCCAGCAGCTTAGTCAGGGTGGGTGGTAACGAGCAGTACTTC. Complete variable domain (other parts from reference TRBV7-2 and TRBJ2-7): GAGVSQSPSNKVTEKGKDVELRCDPISGHTALYWYRQSLGQGLEFLIYFQGNSAPDKSGLPSDRFSAERTGGSVSTLTIQRTQQEDSAVYLCASSLVRVGGNEQYFGPGTRLTVT.

The V call is TRBV6-4, the J call TRBJ1-2; a weak D match, TRBD1 (6 bases). Per the germline V gene, CDR1 is MRHNA and CDR2 is SNTAGT. The CDR3 contains 14 residues. V lost 0 bases and J 5 bases, leaving 10 bases between the germline ends. The CDR3 spells CASSDSGTGYGYTF. The CDR3 region has the DNA TGTGCCAGCAGTGACTCGGGCACAGGGTATGGCTACACCTTC.

V and J are TRBV15 and TRBJ1-1; D is undetermined. Trimming left V 1 base short and J 7 bases short, with 19 bases between. The CDR3 is 16 residues long. Germline assignment: CDR1 LNHNV and CDR2 YYDKDF (reference sequence). The CDR3 spells CATSRGVGYERGEAFF. As DNA, the CDR3 is TGTGCCACCAGCAGAGGTGTCGGGTACGAGCGGGGTGAAGCTTTCTTT.

Here the CDR3 DNA reads TGCGCCAGCAGCTTGGCCCGCGGACTAGCGGGCTCTTACAATGAGCAGTTCTTC. As protein: CASSLARGLAGSYNEQFF. This chain joins TRBV5-1 and TRBJ2-1; TRBD2 matches at 11 bases. The CDR3 covers 18 residues. Germline CDR1 and CDR2: SGHRS and YFSETQ. Unmatched junction bases numbered 9, after V lost 0 bases and J lost 4 bases.

The chain carries TRBV9 and TRBJ2-1; a weak D match, TRBD2 (6 bases). The CDR3 spans 15 residues. Between the trimmed V and J ends, which lost 3 bases and 7 bases, there was a span of 17 bases. Germline loops: CDR1 SGDLS, CDR2 YYNGEE. CDR3 amino acids: CASSGPPGDLNEQFF. The CDR3 DNA is TGTGCCAGCAGCGGCCCCCCGGGGGACTTAAATGAGCAGTTCTTC.

The chain links TRBV5-1 to TRBJ1-4; tentative D call: TRBD1 (6 bases). Trimming removed 4 bases from V and 7 bases from J, with 20 bases in between. This CDR3 has 16 residues. Germline values: CDR1 SGHRS, CDR2 YFSETQ. CDR3 sequence: CASSRDPRGGGEKLFF. The CDR3 DNA reads TGCGCCAGCAGCCGCGACCCCAGGGGCGGAGGTGAAAAACTGTTTTTT.